This TCR beta chain is from a study of T cells in Graves' hyperthyroidism and ophthalmopathy. Broader study findings: The model forecast ophthalmopathy, anticipating it by a median roughly 6.3 months before onset.

It was uncontrolled infection, other autoimmune disease, pregnancy or lactation that excluded patients. RNA transcripts were the template for amplifying TCR beta CDR3 regions. A first-round RT-PCR of the TCR CDR3 used the HTBI primer set. TCRdb reprocessed the multiplex PCR reads via MiXCR and lists one record per CDR3 protein. The profile shows nearly 250,000 distinct CDR3 sequences, approximately 25% of them singletons. This clonotype was seen a single time. Its specificity is unknown. The CDR3 is 14 amino acids. V was cut by 4 bases and J by 3 bases, with 16 bases left in between. CDR1 and CDR2 from the germline V gene are SQVTM and ANQGSEA.

This chain connects TRBV29-1 to TRBJ2-7, with D perhaps TRBD2 (6 bases). Sequences were obtained from blood. The source of this sequence is a middle-aged woman with Graves' ophthalmopathy. The CDR3 loop reads CSVARERGNYEQYF. The CDR3 DNA sequence: TGCAGCGTTGCCCGGGAGAGGGGTAACTACGAGCAGTACTTC.